This T cell receptor beta chain appears in the sequencing data of a study of T cell changes during pregnancy in multiple sclerosis. Only in-frame clones appear in the TCRdb table, and some are missing; sequencing was by immunoSEQ multiplex PCR. The table lists fewer than 50,000 clones, approximately 94% of them singletons. This CDR3 has 17 amino acids. The V gene's germline CDR1 is SSHAT and CDR2 FNYEAQ (reference sequence). V gave up 2 bases and J gave up 2 bases, with 17 bases separating them. The sequence derives from a female donor with multiple sclerosis, enrolled in a pregnancy study. The rearrangement uses TRBV7-7 and TRBJ2-3, with D perhaps matching TRBD1 (6 bases). The sample was CD4+ T cells from peripheral blood mononuclear cells, taken in the third trimester of pregnancy. CDR3 in amino acids: CASSLTSRGGFTDTQYF. The CDR3 nucleotides read TGTGCCAGCAGCTTAACCTCCAGGGGCGGTTTCACAGATACGCAGTATTTT.